Listed below are T cell receptor beta chains from one sample, sequenced in a study of technical replicates of blood from several donors. Sequencing was performed with immunoSEQ multiplex PCR; in TCRdb, only in-frame clones are kept and a portion is missing. The table has some 76,000 clones, roughly 94% seen once. The sequenced sample consisted of T cells isolated from PBMCs. These receptors were taken from a human donor in good health. Both conserved end residues are part of each CDR3. A D gene is named only where the DNA matches it firmly. Rows give clone size only sometimes, using once, few, many, or a class for an expanded clone.

size,D,J,V,CDR3,DNA
NA,TRBD2,TRBJ2-7,TRBV11-2,CASSLAGLAGYSYEQYF,TGTGCCAGCAGCTTAGCCGGACTAGCGGGCTACTCCTACGAGCAGTACTTC
NA,TRBD1,TRBJ2-2,TRBV29-1,CSVGDRLNTGELFF,TGCAGCGTTGGGGACAGGCTGAACACCGGGGAGCTGTTTTTT
NA,TRBD1,TRBJ1-4,TRBV7-8,CASSFQGGISEKLFF,TGTGCCAGCAGCTTTCAAGGGGGCATTAGTGAAAAACTGTTTTTT
NA,NA,TRBJ2-7,TRBV7-3,CASSLRAGIDEQYF,TGTGCCAGCAGCTTAAGAGCAGGGATCGACGAGCAGTACTTC
NA,NA,TRBJ2-1,TRBV4-1,CASSQANREGEQFF,TGCGCCAGCAGCCAAGCAAACAGGGAGGGTGAGCAGTTCTTC
NA,NA,TRBJ1-2,TRBV7-8,CASSDGTRGDGYTF,TGTGCCAGCAGTGATGGGACCAGGGGCGATGGCTACACCTTC
NA,TRBD1,TRBJ1-2,TRBV6-5,CASTKNRQGVNGYTF,TGTGCCAGCACCAAAAACCGACAGGGGGTGAATGGCTACACCTTC
NA,TRBD1,TRBJ2-7,TRBV6-5,CASAGTGGDEQYF,TGTGCCAGCGCCGGGACAGGAGGGGACGAGCAGTACTTC
NA,NA,TRBJ2-7,TRBV10-3,CATKGGAYEQYF,TGTGCCACTAAAGGGGGAGCCTACGAGCAGTACTTC
NA,NA,TRBJ2-7,TRBV27,CASSSGLSYEQYF,TGTGCCAGCAGTTCGGGACTTTCCTACGAGCAGTACTTC
NA,NA,TRBJ1-4,TRBV28,CASSSGKANEKLFF,TGTGCCAGCAGTTCAGGGAAAGCTAATGAAAAACTGTTTTTT
NA,NA,TRBJ1-2,TRBV6-1,CASSVSQGGGYTF,TGTGCCAGCAGTGTGAGTCAGGGCGGCGGCTACACCTTC
NA,NA,TRBJ2-7,TRBV11-3,CASNKPTSSYEQYF,TGTGCCAGCAACAAACCGACTTCAAGCTACGAGCAGTACTTC
once,TRBD2,TRBJ2-7,TRBV10-1,CASSESPSGSGYEQYF,TGCGCCAGCAGTGAGTCGCCTAGCGGGAGTGGTTACGAGCAGTACTTC
NA,NA,TRBJ2-3,TRBV4-1,CASRVPSTDTQYF,TGCGCCAGCCGGGTCCCGAGCACAGATACGCAGTATTTT
NA,NA,TRBJ2-5,TRBV9,CASSDAAIQETQYF,TGTGCCAGCAGCGATGCGGCTATTCAAGAGACCCAGTACTTC
NA,TRBD2,TRBJ2-7,TRBV9,CASSVGLAEVYEQYF,TGTGCCAGCAGCGTAGGGCTAGCGGAAGTCTACGAGCAGTACTTC